This entry lists 11 T cell receptor beta chains sequenced from one sample in a study of human T cells and chemical hapten exposure. As for time point: patch test 2, 6 weeks after DPC sensitization. Regarding treatment: therapeutic diphenylcyclopropenone sensitization with weekly scalp DPC. TCRdb analysed the RACE reads with MiXCR anew, one entry per CDR3 protein. This table holds some 100,000 distinct CDR3 sequences, approximately 8.8% found once. This specimen was whole blood, taken in connection with sensitization to the hapten diphenylcyclopropenone (DPC). The source is a woman in her thirties or forties with alopecia areata. Some clones in this sample may be carry-over from other donors' samples.

At least ten counts were recorded for this clonotype. V usage is TRBV18 and J usage is TRBJ2-7, with D unclear. Trimming stripped 0 bases from V and 5 bases from J, with 11 bases between. Germline CDR1 reads KGHSH; CDR2 reads LQKENI. The CDR3 extends over 14 amino acids. As DNA, the CDR3 is TGTGCCAGCTCACCACCGGCAGGAAAAAACGAGCAGTACTTC. Translating it yields CASSPPAGKNEQYF.

This clonotype has only one observation. The CDR3: CASSYGVGATGNTIYF. The CDR3 nucleotides are TGTGCCAGCAGTTACGGAGTGGGCGCAACTGGAAACACCATATATTTT. The chain is built from TRBV6-5 and TRBJ1-3; D ambiguous. V lost 2 bases to trimming and J lost 2 bases, with 13 bases between them. Germline CDR1 and CDR2: MNHEY and SVGAGI. The CDR3 consists of 16 residues.

This clonotype has a count of ten or more. The CDR3 sequence is CSARDRNSGNTIYF. CDR3 coding DNA: TGCAGTGCTAGAGATCGGAACTCTGGAAACACCATATATTTT. The rearrangement joins TRBV20-1 to TRBJ1-3; no firm D call. Germline V lookup: CDR1 DFQATT, CDR2 SNEGSKA (reference sequence). Trimming took 0 bases from V and 0 from J, leaving 6 bases between them. CDR3 length equals 14 residues.

This clonotype turned up a few times. The J gene is TRBJ1-2, the V gene TRBV4-1; D call uncertain. There are 16 residues in the CDR3. Trimming removed 1 base from V and 4 bases from J, with 16 bases in between. Germline CDR1 and CDR2: MGHRA and YSYEKL. For the CDR3, the DNA is TGCGCCAGCAGCCAAGTATCCATCCTACAGACCTATGGCTACACCTTC. Translation gives CASSQVSILQTYGYTF.

This rearrangement joins TRBV7-2 to TRBJ2-5; D unresolved. The ends were cut back, 1 base at V and 7 bases at J, with 10 bases in the middle. This CDR3 comprises 13 residues. Germline V lookup: CDR1 SGHTA, CDR2 FQGNSA. CDR3 DNA sequence: TGTGCCAGCAGCTTAGGAACGGTGGGGACCCAGTACTTC. The encoded protein is CASSLGTVGTQYF.

The genes are TRBV5-1 and TRBJ1-4; no definite D call. V was trimmed by 1 base and J by 8 bases, leaving 12 bases between them. The germline CDR1 and CDR2 sequences are SGHRS and YFSETQ. This CDR3 has 14 residues. Here the CDR3 DNA reads TGCGCCAGCAGCTTGCGTCGTATGGAAGAAAAACTGTTTTTT. This sequence encodes CASSLRRMEEKLFF.

This clonotype has only a few counts. The chain is built from TRBV11-2 and TRBJ2-7; TRBD2 might be the D (6 bases). Germline V CDR1 and CDR2: SGHAT, FQNNGV. There are 18 residues in the CDR3. V was clipped by 3 bases and J by 3 bases, with 24 bases between them. The CDR3 sequence is CASSLYPIGSGYLYEQYF. DNA for the CDR3: TGTGCCAGCAGCTTGTACCCCATTGGTAGCGGTTACCTCTACGAGCAGTACTTC.

This clonotype has at least ten counts. Its ends do not fully match the called genes, so a read error is possible. The chain is built from TRBV7-9 and TRBJ1-6; D unresolved. Germline V gene lookup returns CDR1 SEHNR and CDR2 FQNEAQ (reference sequence). This CDR3 spans 12 amino acids. CDR3 coding DNA: TGTGCCAGCAGCCACGAGAATTCACCCCTCCATTTT. Translating gives CASSHENSPLHF.

This clonotype has just a few counts. The DNA for the CDR3 is TGTGCCAGCAGCAAAGTTGGACAGGGACGAAACACCGGGGAGCTGTTTTTT. It yields the protein CASSKVGQGRNTGELFF. The chain couples TRBV21-1 to TRBJ2-2; the table's D gene call, TRBD1, was not cross checked with the DNA. TRBV21-1 is an annotated pseudogene. CDR3 size: 17 residues.

This clonotype occurred many times. The V gene is TRBV7-8, the J gene TRBJ2-2, with D possibly matching TRBD2 (5 bases). The CDR3 consists of 15 residues. Germline values: CDR1 SGHVS, CDR2 FQNEAQ. Deletions cut 5 bases from V and 0 bases from J, with 10 bases between. CDR3 in amino acids: CASSPGLTNTGELFF. CDR3 bases: TGTGCCAGCAGCCCCGGACTGACGAACACCGGGGAGCTGTTTTTT. Supplemented by reference TRBV7-8 and TRBJ2-2, the full variable domain reads GAGVSQSPRYKVAKRGQDVALRCDPISGHVSLFWYQQALGQGPEFLTYFQNEAQLDKSGLPSDRFFAERPEGSVSTLKIQRTQQEDSAVYLCASSPGLTNTGELFFGEGSRLTVL.

The chain has TRBV18 and TRBJ2-3; D unresolved. The CDR3 runs 14 residues. The germline V and J ends were trimmed by 2 bases and 3 bases, with 9 bases remaining between them. The germline V gene encodes CDR1 KGHSH and CDR2 LQKENI. CDR3 in DNA: TGTGCCAGCTCACCAAACTTTGGAACAGATACGCAGTATTTT. It is translated as CASSPNFGTDTQYF.